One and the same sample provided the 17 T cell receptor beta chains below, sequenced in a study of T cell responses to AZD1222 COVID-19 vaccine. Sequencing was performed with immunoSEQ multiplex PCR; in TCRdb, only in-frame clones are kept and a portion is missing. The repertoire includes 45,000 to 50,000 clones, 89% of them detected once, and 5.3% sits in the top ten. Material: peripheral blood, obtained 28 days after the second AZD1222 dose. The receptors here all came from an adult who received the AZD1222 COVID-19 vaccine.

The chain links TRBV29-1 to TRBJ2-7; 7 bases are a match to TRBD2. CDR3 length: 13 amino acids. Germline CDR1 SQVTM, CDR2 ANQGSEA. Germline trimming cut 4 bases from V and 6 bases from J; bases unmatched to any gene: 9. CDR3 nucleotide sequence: TGCAGCGTTGGGTACAGGAGGGAGGGCGAGCAGTACTTC. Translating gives CSVGYRREGEQYF.

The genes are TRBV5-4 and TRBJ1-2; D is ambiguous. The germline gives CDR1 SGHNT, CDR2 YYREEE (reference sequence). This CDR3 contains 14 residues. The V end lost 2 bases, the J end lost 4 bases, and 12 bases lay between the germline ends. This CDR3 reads CASSFPLDGYGYTF. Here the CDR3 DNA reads TGTGCCAGCAGCTTCCCGCTAGACGGCTATGGCTACACCTTC. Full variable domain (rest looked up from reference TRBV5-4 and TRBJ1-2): ETGVTQSPTHLIKTRGQQVTLRCSSQSGHNTVSWYQQALGQGPQFIFQYYREEENGRGNFPPRFSGLQFPNYSSELNVNALELDDSALYLCASSFPLDGYGYTFGSGTRLTVV.

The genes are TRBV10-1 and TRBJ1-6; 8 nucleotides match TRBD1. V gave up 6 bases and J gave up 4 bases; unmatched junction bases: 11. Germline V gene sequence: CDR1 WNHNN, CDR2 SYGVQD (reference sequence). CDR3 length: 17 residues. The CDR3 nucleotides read TGCGCCAGCAGACTGCAGGGGGCAAGTGGTTATAATTCACCCCTCCACTTT. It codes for CASRLQGASGYNSPLHF.

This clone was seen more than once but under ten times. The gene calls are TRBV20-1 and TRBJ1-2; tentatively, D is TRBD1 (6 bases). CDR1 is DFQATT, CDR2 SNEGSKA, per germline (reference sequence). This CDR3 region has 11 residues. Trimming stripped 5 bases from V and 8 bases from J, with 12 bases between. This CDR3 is CSAEPTGGYTF. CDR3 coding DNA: TGCAGTGCTGAACCTACAGGGGGCTACACCTTC.

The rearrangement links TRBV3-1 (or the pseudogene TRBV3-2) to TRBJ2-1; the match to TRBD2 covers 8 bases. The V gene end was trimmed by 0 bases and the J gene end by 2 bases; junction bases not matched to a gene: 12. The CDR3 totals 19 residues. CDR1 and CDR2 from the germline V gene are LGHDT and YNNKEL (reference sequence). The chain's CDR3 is CASSQESGGAGGTYNEQFF. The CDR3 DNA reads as TGTGCCAGCAGCCAAGAATCCGGGGGGGCCGGTGGGACCTACAATGAGCAGTTCTTC.

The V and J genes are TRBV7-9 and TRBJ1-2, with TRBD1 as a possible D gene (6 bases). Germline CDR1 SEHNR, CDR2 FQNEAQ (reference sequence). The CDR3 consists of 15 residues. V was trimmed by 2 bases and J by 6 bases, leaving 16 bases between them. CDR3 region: CASSLTQGGQDGYTF. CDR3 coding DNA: TGTGCCAGCAGCTTAACACAGGGTGGACAAGATGGCTACACCTTC.

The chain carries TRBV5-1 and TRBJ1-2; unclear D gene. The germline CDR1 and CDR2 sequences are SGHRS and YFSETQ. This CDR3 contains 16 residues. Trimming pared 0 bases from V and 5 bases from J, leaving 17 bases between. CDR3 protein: CASSLDWSQKVYGYTF. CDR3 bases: TGCGCCAGCAGCTTGGATTGGTCGCAAAAAGTTTATGGCTACACCTTC.

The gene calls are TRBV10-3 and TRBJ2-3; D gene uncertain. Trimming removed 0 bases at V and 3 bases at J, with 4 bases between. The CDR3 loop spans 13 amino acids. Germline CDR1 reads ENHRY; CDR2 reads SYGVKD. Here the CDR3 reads CAISESMTDTQYF. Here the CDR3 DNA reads TGTGCCATCAGTGAGTCGATGACAGATACGCAGTATTTT.

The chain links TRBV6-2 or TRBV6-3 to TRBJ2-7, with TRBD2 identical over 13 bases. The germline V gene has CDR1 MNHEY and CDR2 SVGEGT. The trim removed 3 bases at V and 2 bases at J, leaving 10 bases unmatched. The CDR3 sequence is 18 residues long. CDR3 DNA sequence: TGTGCCAGCAGTTATCGAACTAGCGGGGGGGGCCTCGCCTACGAGCAGTACTTC. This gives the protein CASSYRTSGGGLAYEQYF.

The CDR3 DNA is TGTGCCAGTAACTTTAGGACAGGCCCGAACGAGCAGTACTTC. Its translation: CASNFRTGPNEQYF. The rearrangement joins TRBV19 to TRBJ2-7; 7 nucleotides agree with TRBD1. J was trimmed by 5 bases and V by 7 bases; bases with no gene match: 11. Germline values: CDR1 LNHDA, CDR2 SQIVND (reference sequence). The CDR3 extends over 14 amino acids.

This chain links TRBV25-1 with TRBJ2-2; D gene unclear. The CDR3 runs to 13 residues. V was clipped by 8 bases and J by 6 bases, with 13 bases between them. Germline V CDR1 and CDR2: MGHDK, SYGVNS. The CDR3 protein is CASASVWSGELFF. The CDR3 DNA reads TGTGCCAGCGCCTCGGTTTGGTCCGGGGAGCTGTTTTTT. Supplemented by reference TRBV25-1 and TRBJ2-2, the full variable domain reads EADIYQTPRYLVIGTGKKITLECSQTMGHDKMYWYQQDPGMELHLIHYSYGVNSTEKGDLSSESTVSRIRTEHFPLTLESARPSHTSQYLCASASVWSGELFFGEGSRLTVL.

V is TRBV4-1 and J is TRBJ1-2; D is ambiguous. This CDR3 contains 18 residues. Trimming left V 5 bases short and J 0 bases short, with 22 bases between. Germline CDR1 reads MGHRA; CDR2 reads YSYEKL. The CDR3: CASSSGPAGKKANYGYTF. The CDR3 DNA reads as TGCGCCAGCAGCTCGGGCCCTGCGGGGAAGAAAGCTAACTATGGCTACACCTTC.

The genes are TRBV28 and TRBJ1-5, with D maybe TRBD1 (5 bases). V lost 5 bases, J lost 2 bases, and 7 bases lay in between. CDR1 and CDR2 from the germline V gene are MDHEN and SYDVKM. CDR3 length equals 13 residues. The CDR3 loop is CASSAGGNQPQHF. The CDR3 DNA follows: TGTGCCAGCAGTGCGGGGGGCAATCAGCCCCAGCATTTT.

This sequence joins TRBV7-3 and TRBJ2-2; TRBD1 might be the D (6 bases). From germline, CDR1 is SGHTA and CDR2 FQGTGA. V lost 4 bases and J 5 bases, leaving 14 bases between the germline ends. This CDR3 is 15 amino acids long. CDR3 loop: CASSSPGHQTGELFF. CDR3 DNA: TGTGCCAGCAGCTCTCCGGGACACCAAACCGGGGAGCTGTTTTTT. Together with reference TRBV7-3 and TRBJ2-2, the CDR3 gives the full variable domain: GAGVSQTPSNKVTEKGKYVELRCDPISGHTALYWYRQSLGQGPEFLIYFQGTGAADDSGLPNDRFFAVRPEGSVSTLKIQRTERGDSAVYLCASSSPGHQTGELFFGEGSRLTVL.

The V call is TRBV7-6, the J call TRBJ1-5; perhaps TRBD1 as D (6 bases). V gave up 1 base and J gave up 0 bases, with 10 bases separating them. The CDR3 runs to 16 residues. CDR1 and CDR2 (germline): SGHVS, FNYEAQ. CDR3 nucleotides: TGTGCCAGCAGCTTAGGGACAGTGGGTAGCAATCAGCCCCAGCATTTT. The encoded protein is CASSLGTVGSNQPQHF.

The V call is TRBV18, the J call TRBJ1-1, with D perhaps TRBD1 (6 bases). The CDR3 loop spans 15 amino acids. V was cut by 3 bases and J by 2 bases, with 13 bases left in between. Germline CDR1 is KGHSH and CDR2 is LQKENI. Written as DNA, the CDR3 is TGTGCCAGCTCACCCAAACAGGGTGTTAACACTGAAGCTTTCTTT. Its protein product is CASSPKQGVNTEAFF.

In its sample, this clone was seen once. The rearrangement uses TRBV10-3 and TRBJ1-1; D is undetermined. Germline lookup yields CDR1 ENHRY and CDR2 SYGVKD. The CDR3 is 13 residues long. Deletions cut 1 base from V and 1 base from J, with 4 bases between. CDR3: CAISEYQNTEAFF. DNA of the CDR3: TGTGCCATCAGTGAGTACCAGAACACTGAAGCTTTCTTT.